There are a few counts of the clone carrying this T cell receptor (beta chain). Its antigen is not identified. The data stem from a study of STAT5B mutations in CD4+ large granular lymphocyte leukemia. Findings and caveats of the study: TRBV06-family usage was enriched in top patient clones (8/27) versus controls (2/35).

Some clones are missing from TCRdb's copy, which holds only in-frame ones; the method was immunoSEQ multiplex PCR. The table shows about 50,000 clones, with 84% occurring only once. Germline CDR1 KGHSH, CDR2 LQKENI. The length of the CDR3 is 14 residues. Trimming pared 0 bases from V and 2 bases from J, leaving 8 bases between. The V and J genes are TRBV18 and TRBJ2-7; no clear D gene. The sequenced sample was CD4+ T cells from blood buffy coats. This TCR was recovered from a human donor in good health. The CDR3 DNA is TGTGCCAGCTCACCACCTACGGGCCCCTACGAGCAGTACTTC. Translated, it gives CASSPPTGPYEQYF.